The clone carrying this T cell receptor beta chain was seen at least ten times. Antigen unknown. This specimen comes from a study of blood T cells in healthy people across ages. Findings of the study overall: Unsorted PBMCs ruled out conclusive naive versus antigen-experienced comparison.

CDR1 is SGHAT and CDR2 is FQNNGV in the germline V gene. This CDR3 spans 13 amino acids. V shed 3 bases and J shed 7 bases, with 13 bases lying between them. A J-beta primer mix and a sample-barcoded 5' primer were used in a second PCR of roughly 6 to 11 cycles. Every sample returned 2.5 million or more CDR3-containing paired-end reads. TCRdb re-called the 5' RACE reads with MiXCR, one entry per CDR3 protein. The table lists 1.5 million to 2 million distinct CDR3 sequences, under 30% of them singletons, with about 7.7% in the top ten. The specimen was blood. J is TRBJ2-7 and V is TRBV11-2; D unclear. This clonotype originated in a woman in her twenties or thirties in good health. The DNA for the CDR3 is TGTGCCAGCAGCTTGGACCGCCGCTGGGAGCAGTACTTC. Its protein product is CASSLDRRWEQYF.